This TCR beta chain was captured by sequencing in a study of blood T cell repertoires in COVID-19. In the study overall: Sources were T cells, B-cell-depleted T cells, or PBMCs; the material itself was cDNA or gDNA.

The V gene's germline CDR1 is GTSNPN and CDR2 SVGIG (reference sequence). Trimming pared 3 bases from V and 6 bases from J, leaving 6 bases between. The CDR3 has 11 amino acids. Assay used: immunoSEQ multiplex PCR; TCRdb lists only in-frame clones, some missing. The data contain about 360,000 clones, over 75% of them singletons. In its sample, this clone was seen a few times. Sequenced sample: PBMCs or T cells enriched from blood (not recorded which). The sequence came from a man between 40 and 49 years old in a cohort exposed to, infected with or recovered from COVID-19 (not recorded which). This chain uses TRBV30 with TRBJ2-1; tentatively, D is TRBD2 (5 bases). In DNA, the CDR3 is TGTGCCTGGAGGAGGGCCAATGAGCAGTTCTTC. This encodes CAWRRANEQFF.